The following is a T cell receptor (beta chain) sequence with its context. The data stem from a study of control samples from healthy donors and cancer patients. Germline CDR1 reads SGHDT; CDR2 reads YYEEEE. The V end was cut by 3 bases, the J end by 4 bases, with 13 bases between. The CDR3 contains 15 residues. Sequencing was performed with immunoSEQ multiplex PCR; in TCRdb, only in-frame clones are kept and a portion is missing. The profile shows about 120,000 clones, 80% to 95% of them singletons. The chain uses TRBV5-6 and TRBJ2-2, with D perhaps assigned TRBD1 or TRBD2 (5 bases each). The sample was blood. The clonotype comes from a man between 18 and 35 years old in good health. This chain's CDR3 is CASSSGTLFTGELFF. In DNA form, the CDR3 reads TGTGCCAGCAGCTCCGGGACCCTATTCACCGGGGAGCTGTTTTTT.